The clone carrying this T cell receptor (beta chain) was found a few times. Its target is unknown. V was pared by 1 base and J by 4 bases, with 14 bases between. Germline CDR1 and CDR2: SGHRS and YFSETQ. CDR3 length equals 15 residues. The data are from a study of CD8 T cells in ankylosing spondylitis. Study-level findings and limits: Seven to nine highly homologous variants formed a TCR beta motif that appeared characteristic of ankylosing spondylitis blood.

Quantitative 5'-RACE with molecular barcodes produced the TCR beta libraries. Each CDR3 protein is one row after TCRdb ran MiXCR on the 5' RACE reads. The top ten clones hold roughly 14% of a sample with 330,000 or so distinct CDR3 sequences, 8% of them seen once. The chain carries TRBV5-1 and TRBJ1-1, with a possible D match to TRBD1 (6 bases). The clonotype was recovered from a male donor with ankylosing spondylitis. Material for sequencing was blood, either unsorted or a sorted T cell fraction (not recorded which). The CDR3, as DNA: TGCGCCAGCAGCTTGACGGGCAGGGGATCCACTGAAGCTTTCTTT. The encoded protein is CASSLTGRGSTEAFF.